This entry is about one TCR beta chain. The germline V gene has CDR1 SEHNR and CDR2 FQNEAQ (reference sequence). Between the trimmed V and J ends, which lost 3 bases and 2 bases, there was a span of 14 bases. This CDR3 comprises 16 residues. TCRdb's copy holds only in-frame clones and misses some; the assay was immunoSEQ multiplex PCR. The repertoire has tens of thousands of clones, more than 90% of them found once; the top ten carry about 0.4%. These data belong to a study of technical replicates of blood from a handful of donors. The chain combines TRBV7-9 with TRBJ1-5, with D maybe TRBD1 (5 bases). This clonotype was obtained from a human donor in good health. Some clones in this sample may be carry-over from other donors' samples. Input material: T cells isolated from PBMCs. Here the CDR3 reads CASSFSRRGGNQPQHF. The CDR3 coding sequence is TGTGCCAGCAGCTTCTCCCGCCGGGGGGGCAATCAGCCCCAGCATTTT.